This T cell receptor beta chain was retrieved from a study of graft-versus-host responses after intestinal transplantation. Findings of the study overall: Graft-donor T cell macrochimerism in patients accompanied high graft-versus-host to host-versus-graft clonal ratios in allografts. There were GvH clones found in recipient marrow, and some of them appeared first in ileum or blood.

This CDR3 spans 13 amino acids. Per germline, CDR1 SGHRS and CDR2 YFSETQ. The germline V and J ends were trimmed by 1 base and 2 bases, with 7 bases remaining between them. TCRdb's copy holds only in-frame clones and misses some; the assay was immunoSEQ multiplex PCR. The sample yields tens of thousands of clones, about four fifths seen once. About this clone itself: What it binds is unknown.

The chain links TRBV5-1 to TRBJ2-7; possible D gene TRBD1, 6 bases. The sequence derives from a human donor who received an intestinal transplant. Sequenced here: unstimulated CD8+ T cells sorted from spleen or lymph node cells, sampled before intestinal transplant. The CDR3 protein is CASSLTGPYEQYF. For the CDR3, the DNA is TGCGCCAGCAGCTTGACAGGGCCCTACGAGCAGTACTTC.